The sequence of this TCR beta chain was determined in a study of T cell responses to AZD1222 COVID-19 vaccine. Per germline, CDR1 SEHNR and CDR2 FQNEAQ (reference sequence). V gave up 8 bases and J gave up 1 base, with 9 bases separating them. The CDR3 extends over 12 amino acids. The assay was immunoSEQ multiplex PCR, and TCRdb's table has in-frame clones only and misses some. The sample lists around 220,000 clones, approximately 94% occurring once. Study-wide results and caveats: Spike-specific TCRs gained breadth and depth after people received two AZD1222 doses. Nearly half of unique spike-specific TCRs reportedly avoided B.1.351 and B.1.1.7 mutated regions.

Details on this clone: No antigen is known for it.

The sample in question was peripheral blood, obtained 28 days after the second dose of the MenACWY control vaccine. This sequence originates from an adult who received the MenACWY meningococcal vaccine as a control. The rearrangement uses TRBV7-9 and TRBJ2-7; D call uncertain. The CDR3 coding sequence is TGTGCCAGCTGTGACGGATCCTACGAGCAGTACTTC. This codes for CASCDGSYEQYF.